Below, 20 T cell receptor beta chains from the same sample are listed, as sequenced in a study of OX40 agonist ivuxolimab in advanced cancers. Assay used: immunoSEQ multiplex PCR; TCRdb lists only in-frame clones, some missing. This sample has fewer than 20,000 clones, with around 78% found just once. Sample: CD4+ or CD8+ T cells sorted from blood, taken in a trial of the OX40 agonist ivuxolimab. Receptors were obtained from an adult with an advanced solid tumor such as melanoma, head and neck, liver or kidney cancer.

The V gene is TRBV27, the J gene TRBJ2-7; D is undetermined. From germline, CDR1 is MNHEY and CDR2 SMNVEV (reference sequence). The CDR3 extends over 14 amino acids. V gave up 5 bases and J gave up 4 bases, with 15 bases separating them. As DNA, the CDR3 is TGTGCCAGCAGTCCACAGCGCGGCGAGTACGAGCAGTACTTC. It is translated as CASSPQRGEYEQYF.

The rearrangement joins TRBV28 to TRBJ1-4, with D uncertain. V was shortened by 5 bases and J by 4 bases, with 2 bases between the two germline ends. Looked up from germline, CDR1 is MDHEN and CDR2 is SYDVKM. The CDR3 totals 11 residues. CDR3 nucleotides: TGTGCCAGCAGTGTTAATGAAAAACTGTTTTTT. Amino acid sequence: CASSVNEKLFF. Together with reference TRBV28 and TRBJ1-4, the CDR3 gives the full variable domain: DVKVTQSSRYLVKRTGEKVFLECVQDMDHENMFWYRQDPGLGLRLIYFSYDVKMKEKGDIPEGYSVSREKKERFSLILESASTNQTSMYLCASSVNEKLFFGSGTQLSVL.

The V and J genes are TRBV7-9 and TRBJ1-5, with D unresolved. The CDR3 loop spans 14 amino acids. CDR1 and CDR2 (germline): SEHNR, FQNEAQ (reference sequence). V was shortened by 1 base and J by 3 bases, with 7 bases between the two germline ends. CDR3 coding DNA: TGTGCCAGCAGCTTAGGGAGTTACAATCAGCCCCAGCATTTT. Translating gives CASSLGSYNQPQHF.

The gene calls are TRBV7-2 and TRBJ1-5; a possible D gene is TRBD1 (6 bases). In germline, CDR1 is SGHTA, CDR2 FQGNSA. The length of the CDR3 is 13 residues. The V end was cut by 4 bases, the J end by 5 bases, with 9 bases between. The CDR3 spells CASSSYRDQPQHF. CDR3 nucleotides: TGTGCCAGCAGCTCATACAGGGATCAGCCCCAGCATTTT.

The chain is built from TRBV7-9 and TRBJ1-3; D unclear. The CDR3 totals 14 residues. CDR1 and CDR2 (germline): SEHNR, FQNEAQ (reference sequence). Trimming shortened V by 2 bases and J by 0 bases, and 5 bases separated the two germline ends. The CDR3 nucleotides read TGTGCCAGCAGCTTAAGTCTCTCTGGAAACACCATATATTTT. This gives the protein CASSLSLSGNTIYF.

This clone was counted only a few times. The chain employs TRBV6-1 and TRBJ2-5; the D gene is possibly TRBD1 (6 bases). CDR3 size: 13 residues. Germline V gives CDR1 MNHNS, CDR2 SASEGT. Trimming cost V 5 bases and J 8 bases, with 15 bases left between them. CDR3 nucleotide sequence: TGTGCCAGCAGTTTGGACAGCTTCGGAACCCAGTACTTC. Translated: CASSLDSFGTQYF.

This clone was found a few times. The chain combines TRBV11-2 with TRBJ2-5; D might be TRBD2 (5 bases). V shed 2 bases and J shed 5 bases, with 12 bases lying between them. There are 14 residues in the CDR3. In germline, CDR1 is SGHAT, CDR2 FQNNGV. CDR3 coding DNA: TGTGCCAGCAGCTTAACGCGGCGCGGGGAGACCCAGTACTTC. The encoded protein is CASSLTRRGETQYF.

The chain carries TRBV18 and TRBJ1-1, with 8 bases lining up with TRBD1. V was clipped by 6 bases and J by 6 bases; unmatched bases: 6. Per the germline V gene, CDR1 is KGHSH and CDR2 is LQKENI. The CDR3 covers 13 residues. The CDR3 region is CASSLDRVAEAFF. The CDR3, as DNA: TGTGCCAGCTCGTTGGACAGGGTGGCTGAAGCTTTCTTT.

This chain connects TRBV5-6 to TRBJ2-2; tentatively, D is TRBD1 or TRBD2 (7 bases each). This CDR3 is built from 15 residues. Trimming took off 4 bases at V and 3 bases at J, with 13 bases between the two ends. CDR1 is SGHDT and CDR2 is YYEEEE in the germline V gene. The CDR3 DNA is TGTGCCAGCAGCCCGGGGAGGGGGCACACCGGGGAGCTGTTTTTT. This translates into CASSPGRGHTGELFF.

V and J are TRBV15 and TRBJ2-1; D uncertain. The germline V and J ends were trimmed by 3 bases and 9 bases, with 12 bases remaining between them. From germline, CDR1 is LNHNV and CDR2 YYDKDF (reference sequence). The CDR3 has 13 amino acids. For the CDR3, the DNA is TGTGCCACCAGCAGCCTGGGTGGGCGTGAGCAGTTCTTC. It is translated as CATSSLGGREQFF.

In DNA form, the CDR3 reads TGTGCCAGCTCACTTGGGACAGGGAATCAGCCCCAGCATTTT. Translation gives CASSLGTGNQPQHF. The gene calls are TRBV18 and TRBJ1-5; TRBD1 aligns across 9 bases. The CDR3 runs to 14 residues. V shed 4 bases and J 4 bases; nucleotides not matched to a gene: 2. Germline V gene data show CDR1 as KGHSH and CDR2 as LQKENI.

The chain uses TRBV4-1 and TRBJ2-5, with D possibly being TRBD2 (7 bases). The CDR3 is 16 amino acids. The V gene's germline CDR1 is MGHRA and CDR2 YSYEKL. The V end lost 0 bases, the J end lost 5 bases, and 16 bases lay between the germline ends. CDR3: CASSQEPSGGGETQYF. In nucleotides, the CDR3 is TGCGCCAGCAGCCAAGAGCCTAGCGGAGGGGGGGAGACCCAGTACTTC.

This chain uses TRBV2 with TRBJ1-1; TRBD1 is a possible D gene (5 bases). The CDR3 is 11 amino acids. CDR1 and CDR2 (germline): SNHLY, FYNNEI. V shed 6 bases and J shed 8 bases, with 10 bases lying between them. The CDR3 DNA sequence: TGTGCCAGCAGACAGGCGACAGAAGCTTTCTTT. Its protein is CASRQATEAFF. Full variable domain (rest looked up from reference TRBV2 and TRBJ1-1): EPEVTQTPSHQVTQMGQEVILRCVPISNHLYFYWYRQILGQKVEFLVSFYNNEISEKSEIFDDQFSVERPDGSNFTLKIRSTKLEDSAMYFCASRQATEAFFGQGTRLTVV.

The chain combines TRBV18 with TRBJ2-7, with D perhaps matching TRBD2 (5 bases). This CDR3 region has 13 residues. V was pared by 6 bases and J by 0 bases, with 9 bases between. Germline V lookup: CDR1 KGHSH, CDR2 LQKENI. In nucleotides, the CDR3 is TGTGCCAGCTCCGAGGGATCCTCCTACGAGCAGTACTTC. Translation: CASSEGSSYEQYF.

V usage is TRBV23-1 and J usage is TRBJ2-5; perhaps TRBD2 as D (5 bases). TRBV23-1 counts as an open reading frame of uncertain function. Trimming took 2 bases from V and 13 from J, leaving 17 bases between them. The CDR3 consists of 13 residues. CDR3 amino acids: CASSQPSGEGPYF. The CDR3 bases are TGCGCCAGCAGTCAACCTTCTGGAGAGGGTCCGTACTTC.

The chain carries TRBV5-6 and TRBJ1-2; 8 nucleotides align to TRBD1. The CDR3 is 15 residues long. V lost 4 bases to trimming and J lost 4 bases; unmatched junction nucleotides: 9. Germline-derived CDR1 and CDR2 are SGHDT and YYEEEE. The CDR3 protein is CASSASGQGRYGYTF. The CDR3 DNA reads TGTGCCAGCAGCGCGAGTGGACAGGGCCGCTATGGCTACACCTTC.

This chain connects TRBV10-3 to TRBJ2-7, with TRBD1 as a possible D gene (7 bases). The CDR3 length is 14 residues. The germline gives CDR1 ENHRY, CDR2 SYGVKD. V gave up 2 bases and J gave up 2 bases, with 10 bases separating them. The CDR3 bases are TGTGCCATCAGTGAGGGCAGGGGGGCCTACGAGCAGTACTTC. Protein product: CAISEGRGAYEQYF.

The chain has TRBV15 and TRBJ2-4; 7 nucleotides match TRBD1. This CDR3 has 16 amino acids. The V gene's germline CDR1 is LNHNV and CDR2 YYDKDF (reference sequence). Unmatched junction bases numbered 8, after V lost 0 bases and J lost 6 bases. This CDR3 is CATSRDAQGEPNIQYF. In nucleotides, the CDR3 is TGTGCCACCAGCAGAGATGCGCAGGGGGAACCAAACATTCAGTACTTC.

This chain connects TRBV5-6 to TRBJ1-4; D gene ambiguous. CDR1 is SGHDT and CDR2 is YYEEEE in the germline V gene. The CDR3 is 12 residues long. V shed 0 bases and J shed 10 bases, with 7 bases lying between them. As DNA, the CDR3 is TGTGCCAGCAGCTTGGATTCAGGAAAACTGTTTTTT. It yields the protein CASSLDSGKLFF.

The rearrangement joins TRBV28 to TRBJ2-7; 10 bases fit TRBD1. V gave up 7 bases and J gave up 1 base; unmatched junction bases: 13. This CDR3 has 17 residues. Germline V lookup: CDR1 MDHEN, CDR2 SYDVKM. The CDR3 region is CASKPGQGTSASYEQYF. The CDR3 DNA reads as TGTGCCAGCAAACCGGGACAGGGGACATCCGCATCCTACGAGCAGTACTTC.